This TCR beta chain came from a study of cytomegalovirus exposure and HLA in healthy donors. Study at large: HLA-typed donors were the source of tens of millions of unique TCRs, which an early data release held. General observations from the study: Certain indistinguishable V segments, among them TRBV6-2 and TRBV6-3, were excluded. Presence/absence analyses assumed roughly uniform sequencing depth across donors, which may not hold. Some TCR beta chains (roughly 160 of them) were listed as cytomegalovirus-associated.

On this clone: No antigen is known for it.

V was shortened by 4 bases and J by 5 bases, with 9 bases between the two germline ends. From germline, CDR1 is SQVTM and CDR2 ANQGSEA. The CDR3 spans 12 residues. The PCR made use of 60 Vbeta and 13 Jbeta primers. Clones were read by immunoSEQ multiplex PCR, and TCRdb kept only the in-frame ones, dropping some. The sample carries 150,000 to 200,000 clones, approximately 67% recorded once. This clonotype was sampled from a woman under 30 in good health and CMV-seropositive. The sequenced sample consisted of PBMCs. V and J are TRBV29-1 and TRBJ1-5; perhaps TRBD1 as D (5 bases). CDR3 in amino acids: CSVGDFDQPQHF. CDR3 nucleotides: TGCAGCGTTGGGGACTTCGATCAGCCCCAGCATTTT.